What follows are 16 T cell receptor beta chains derived from one specimen sequenced in a study of blood T cells in healthy people across ages. A second PCR, run for roughly 7 to 11 cycles, used a sample-barcoded 5' primer plus a J-beta primer mix. TCRdb passed the 5' RACE reads through MiXCR, listing each CDR3 protein once. The sample consists of approximately 790,000 distinct CDR3 sequences, 62% of them appearing once. The sample taken for sequencing was blood. The receptors shown here come from a man aged 30-40 years in good health.

This clonotype was picked up one time. This sequence joins TRBV20-1 and TRBJ2-7; 13 bases agree with TRBD2. Matching the DNA end better, TRBJ2-5 makes the J call doubtful. The germline V gene encodes CDR1 DFQATT and CDR2 SNEGSKA (reference sequence). The CDR3 contains 15 residues. Written as DNA, the CDR3 is TGCAGTGCTAGTGGACTAGCGGGGGCCTCGGGGACCCAGTACTTC. Amino acids: CSASGLAGASGTQYF.

Comments on this clonotype: At one boundary the junction diverges from the germline segment, which might be a read error. The V gene is TRBV7-8, the J gene TRBJ2-7; 13 nucleotides match TRBD2. CDR1 SGHVS and CDR2 FQNEAQ come from the germline V gene. This CDR3 comprises 16 residues. CDR3 DNA sequence: TGTACCAGCAGCTTAGGGGGGACTAGCGGGACTTTGGAGCAATACTTC. This codes for CTSSLGGTSGTLEQYF.

The chain links TRBV20-1 to TRBJ2-3; the match to TRBD1 covers 12 bases. V trimming: 6 bases; J trimming: 4 bases; junction bases outside the gene matches: 5. CDR1 and CDR2 (germline): DFQATT, SNEGSKA (reference sequence). The CDR3 loop spans 14 amino acids. Here the CDR3 DNA reads TGCAGTGCCATGGGACAGGGGGCCCCAGATACGCAGTATTTT. Residues: CSAMGQGAPDTQYF.

This chain connects TRBV28 to TRBJ2-7; tentative D call: TRBD1 (5 bases). Germline loops: CDR1 MDHEN, CDR2 SYDVKM. The CDR3 runs to 12 residues. Deletions cut 2 bases from V and 7 bases from J, with 9 bases between. In nucleotides, the CDR3 is TGTGCCAGCAGTTTAGACAGTAGGGAGCAGTACTTC. Its translation is CASSLDSREQYF.

The V and J genes are TRBV24-1 and TRBJ2-1, with 8 bases that match TRBD1. J gave up 2 bases and V 0 bases, and 2 bases lay outside the gene matches. Germline CDR1 is KGHDR and CDR2 is SFDVKD. This CDR3 is built from 16 residues. In DNA, the CDR3 is TGTGCCACCAGTGATTTGGGACAGGGTCCCTACAATGAGCAGTTCTTC. This gives the protein CATSDLGQGPYNEQFF.

The chain joins TRBV29-1 to TRBJ2-3, with D possibly TRBD1 on 6 matching bases. The CDR3 is made up of 17 amino acids. Germline CDR1 is SQVTM and CDR2 is ANQGSEA. Trimming removed 0 bases from V and 0 bases from J, with 16 bases in between. In DNA, the CDR3 is TGCAGCGTTGAAGAAGTAATAGGCAGGGGAAGCACAGATACGCAGTATTTT. Amino acid sequence: CSVEEVIGRGSTDTQYF.

This clonotype came up a few times. The chain is built from TRBV5-6 and TRBJ2-7, with TRBD1 identical over 9 bases. The CDR3 runs 16 residues. Germline CDR1 reads SGHDT; CDR2 reads YYEEEE. With V trimmed by 4 bases and J by 4 bases, 12 bases remained unmatched. CDR3 residues: CASSRDRELSAYEQYF. CDR3 DNA sequence: TGTGCCAGCAGCAGGGACAGGGAACTAAGCGCTTACGAGCAGTACTTC.

The chain is built from TRBV7-2 and TRBJ1-4; possible D gene TRBD1, 5 bases. Germline loops: CDR1 SGHTA, CDR2 FQGNSA. V was shortened by 0 bases and J by 8 bases, with 10 bases between the two germline ends. The CDR3 has 14 residues. The CDR3 region has the DNA TGTGCCAGCAGCTTAGCCAGGGCGGGCGAAAAACTGTTTTTT. As protein: CASSLARAGEKLFF.

Only a few counts were recorded for this clonotype. The DNA is left out, because the CDR3 cannot be placed on it with certainty; the CDR3 is given as TCRdb lists it. The genes are TRBV2 and TRBJ1-1; TRBD1, the table's D call, was not compared with the DNA. A total of 13 residues make up the CDR3, ends included. From germline, CDR1 is SNHLY and CDR2 FYNNEI. CDR3 sequence reads: CASILDRGTEAFF.

The chain carries TRBV12-3 or TRBV12-4 and TRBJ2-2; D remains ambiguous. CDR3 length: 16 amino acids. With 4 bases removed from V and 5 bases from J, the gap between germline ends came to 17 bases. In nucleotides, the CDR3 is TGTGCCAGCAGTTCAGGAGCCAAGGGCCAAACCGGGGAGCTGTTTTTT. Translation gives CASSSGAKGQTGELFF.

The J gene is TRBJ2-3, the V gene TRBV28; a possible D gene is TRBD2 (7 bases). Germline V lookup: CDR1 MDHEN, CDR2 SYDVKM. The V gene lost 4 bases and the J gene lost 3 bases, with 29 bases spanning the gap. The CDR3 runs to 20 residues. CDR3 sequence: CASSSPSGVLGGGRTDTQYF. CDR3 sequence (DNA): TGTGCCAGCAGTTCGCCCTCCGGGGTCCTTGGCGGGGGCCGAACAGATACGCAGTATTTT.

The sample holds a few counts of this clonotype. The chain combines TRBV10-3 with TRBJ2-7; 10 nucleotides align to TRBD1. V dropped 5 bases and J dropped 3; count of bases not matched to a gene: 4. This CDR3 comprises 14 residues. The germline V gene encodes CDR1 ENHRY and CDR2 SYGVKD. The CDR3 loop is CAISKGQGNYEQYF. The DNA for the CDR3 is TGTGCCATCAGTAAGGGACAGGGGAACTACGAGCAGTACTTC.

The chain combines TRBV6-2 or TRBV6-3 with TRBJ2-2, with TRBD1 identical over 8 bases. Unmatched junction bases numbered 5, after V lost 7 bases and J lost 1 base. From germline, CDR1 is MNHEY and CDR2 SVGEGT. CDR3 size: 15 residues. This chain's CDR3 is CASTRTGKNTGELFF. CDR3 nucleotides: TGTGCCAGCACGAGGACAGGGAAGAACACCGGGGAGCTGTTTTTT.

Comments on this clonotype: An end of the junction does not agree with germline; a read error may underlie this. This chain joins TRBV6-2 or TRBV6-3 and TRBJ2-7; D is uncertain. The CDR3 runs to 12 residues. The germline gives CDR1 MNHEY, CDR2 SVGEGT. CDR3: CASSYPSSEQYF. The CDR3 DNA follows: TGTGCCAGCAGTTACCCATCCTCCGAGCAGTACTTC.

This chain joins TRBV4-2 and TRBJ2-6; no reliable D call. Trimming took off 4 bases at V and 0 bases at J, with 10 bases between the two ends. The CDR3 totals 16 residues. Germline CDR1 LGHNA, CDR2 YNFKEQ. The CDR3 sequence is CASSLSPGSGANVLTF. The DNA for the CDR3 is TGTGCCAGCAGCCTGTCCCCAGGCTCTGGGGCCAACGTCCTGACTTTC.

V gene TRBV7-2 combines with J gene TRBJ2-5; perhaps D is TRBD1 or TRBD2 (5 bases each). The V gene's germline CDR1 is SGHTA and CDR2 FQGNSA. The V end lost 5 bases, the J end lost 4 bases, and 11 bases lay between the germline ends. The CDR3 length is 13 residues. CDR3 sequence (DNA): TGTGCCAGCAGCCGTCTTGGGGGAGAGACCCAGTACTTC. Amino acid sequence: CASSRLGGETQYF.